The rows below give T cell receptor beta chains drawn from one sample of a study of control samples from healthy donors and cancer patients. Repertoires were generated with immunoSEQ multiplex PCR, while TCRdb's copy carries only in-frame clones and drops some. The top ten clones hold roughly 8.8% of a sample with roughly 130,000 clones, around 93% of them seen once. The sequencing input was blood. The receptors shown here come from a man between 18 and 35 years old in good health. CDR3s include the opening cysteine and the closing phenylalanine or tryptophan. The D gene is left open where the match is weak. A row's size may be missing; if present it is once, few, many or a size class.

V,size,D,length,J,DNA,CDR3
TRBV4-2,-,-,16,TRBJ2-2,TGTGCCAGCAGCCAGGGGACACCTGTGAACACCGGGGAGCTGTTTTTT,CASSQGTPVNTGELFF
TRBV5-1,-,-,14,TRBJ1-2,TGCGCCAGCAGCCGGGAAGGGCAGCGCTATGGCTACACCTTC,CASSREGQRYGYTF
TRBV7-2,-,TRBD2,14,TRBJ2-3,TGTGCCAGCAGCCCGCAACTAGCGGATGATACGCAGTATTTT,CASSPQLADDTQYF
TRBV10-3,-,TRBD1,15,TRBJ1-2,TGTGCCATCAGTGGGTTGGACAGGACCAACTATGGCTACACCTTC,CAISGLDRTNYGYTF
TRBV7-7,-,-,15,TRBJ1-3,TGTGCCAGCAGCTTAGGAAGGGGCTCTGGAAACACCATATATTTT,CASSLGRGSGNTIYF
TRBV5-5,-,-,16,TRBJ1-2,TGTGCCAGCAGCAATCGGCAGGGATTAGAGAACTATGGCTACACCTTC,CASSNRQGLENYGYTF
TRBV18,-,-,15,TRBJ2-7,TGTGCCAGCTCACCAACGCCTAGAGTGGACCACGAGCAGTACTTC,CASSPTPRVDHEQYF
TRBV15,-,-,14,TRBJ1-1,TGTGCCACCAGCAGACAGGGTGGTAGCACTGAAGCTTTCTTT,CATSRQGGSTEAFF
TRBV6-2/TRBV6-3,-,TRBD1,15,TRBJ1-1,TGTGCCAGCAGTTCCAGACAGGGGCAAGGCACTGAAGCTTTCTTT,CASSSRQGQGTEAFF
TRBV9,-,-,13,TRBJ2-3,TGTGCCAGCACCGCTCCCGGGACAGATACGCAGTATTTT,CASTAPGTDTQYF
TRBV12-5,once,-,11,TRBJ1-1,TGTGCTACCGGACCGAGCACTGAAGCTTTCTTT,CATGPSTEAFF
TRBV7-3,-,TRBD2,14,TRBJ2-3,TGTGCCAGCAGCTTTAAAACGGGGGGAGATACGCAGTATTTT,CASSFKTGGDTQYF
TRBV2,once,-,15,TRBJ1-6,TGTGCCAGGAATGAACACCGGGGGGATAATTCACCCCTCCACTTT,CARNEHRGDNSPLHF
TRBV20-1,-,-,14,TRBJ2-3,TGCAGTGCTAGTATCCGTTCTAGCACAGATACGCAGTATTTT,CSASIRSSTDTQYF
TRBV6-5,-,-,14,TRBJ2-7,TGTGCCAGCAGGGGACGTTATACGCGCTACGAGCAGTACTTC,CASRGRYTRYEQYF
TRBV7-9,-,TRBD1,13,TRBJ1-2,TGTGCCAGCAGCCTAGGGGGCGACTATGGCTACACCTTC,CASSLGGDYGYTF
TRBV27,-,-,13,TRBJ1-5,TGTGCCAGCAGTTGGGGTAGGGCTCAGCCCCAGCATTTT,CASSWGRAQPQHF
TRBV2,-,-,13,TRBJ1-2,TGTGCCAGCCGATCCGGGACCAACTATGGCTACACCTTC,CASRSGTNYGYTF
TRBV12-2,-,-,13,TRBJ1-2,TGTGCAAGTCGCTTATGGCAGCCCTATGGCTACACCTTC,CASRLWQPYGYTF
TRBV7-2,once,TRBD1,15,TRBJ1-4,TGTGCCAGCAGCCCCGGGACAGGGGGAAGGAAAAAACTGTTTTTT,CASSPGTGGRKKLFF
TRBV5-1,-,-,16,TRBJ1-5,TGCGCCAGCAGCTTAGGGCCACAGGGTAGCAATCAGCCCCAGCATTTT,CASSLGPQGSNQPQHF
TRBV18,-,-,16,TRBJ1-3,TGTGCCAGCTCACCATCCGCAGACCTCGGAGGAAACACCATATATTTT,CASSPSADLGGNTIYF
TRBV9,-,-,15,TRBJ1-5,TGTGCCAGCAGCCCCGGGACACTAATTAATCAGCCCCAGCATTTT,CASSPGTLINQPQHF
TRBV6-1,once,TRBD2,16,TRBJ2-3,TGTGCCAGCAGTGAAATAGGCGGGGGTCGCACAGATACGCAGTATTTT,CASSEIGGGRTDTQYF
TRBV10-3,-,-,13,TRBJ1-1,TGTGCCATCAGTGAGTCAGGGGGGACTGAAGCTTTCTTT,CAISESGGTEAFF
TRBV12-3/TRBV12-4,-,-,13,TRBJ1-3,TGTGCCAGCAGTTTACTCCCAGGAAACACCATATATTTT,CASSLLPGNTIYF
TRBV11-2,-,-,13,TRBJ2-7,TGTGCCAGCAGCCCGTTAGGAACCTACGAGCAGTACTTC,CASSPLGTYEQYF
TRBV7-9,-,-,15,TRBJ2-4,TGTGCCAGCAGCTTAGTAGACCAATCCAAAAACATTCAGTACTTC,CASSLVDQSKNIQYF
TRBV10-2,-,-,13,TRBJ1-2,TGCGCCAGCAGAGGGATTCAGGACTATGGCTACACCTTC,CASRGIQDYGYTF
TRBV29-1,-,TRBD1,15,TRBJ2-3,TGCAGCACCAGAGGCGGGACAGGGTTGAGAGATACGCAGTATTTT,CSTRGGTGLRDTQYF
TRBV6-1,-,-,16,TRBJ2-7,TGTGCCAGCAGTGAAATTGGGAGGGGGCGCGACCACGAGCAGTACTTC,CASSEIGRGRDHEQYF
TRBV5-6,-,-,15,TRBJ1-1,TGTGCCAGCAGCTTTTACGACAGGATGAACACTGAAGCTTTCTTT,CASSFYDRMNTEAFF
TRBV6-1,-,-,14,TRBJ1-2,TGTGCCAGCAGTGACAGGCCGCCGGACTATGGCTACACCTTC,CASSDRPPDYGYTF
TRBV27,-,-,14,TRBJ1-1,TGTGCCAGCAGTTTATCGAGGGGAGGAGGGACGGCTTTCTTT,CASSLSRGGGTAFF
TRBV19,-,-,14,TRBJ2-7,TGTGCCAGTAGTATAGGAGACGGCTCCTACGAGCAGTACTTC,CASSIGDGSYEQYF
TRBV4-1,-,TRBD1,16,TRBJ2-7,TGCGCCAGCAGCCAAACCGGGACAGGGATCCGATACGAGCAGTACTTC,CASSQTGTGIRYEQYF
TRBV11-3,few,-,14,TRBJ2-7,TGTGCCAGCAGCCCGGGATCCGGCTCCTACGAGCAGTACTTC,CASSPGSGSYEQYF
TRBV19,once,-,16,TRBJ2-3,TGTGCCAGTAGTATGTCACGACAGCGGGTGACAGATACGCAGTATTTT,CASSMSRQRVTDTQYF
TRBV2,-,TRBD1,15,TRBJ2-7,TGTGCCAGCAGTGCCCGACAGGGGGCGCGGAACGAGCAGTACTTC,CASSARQGARNEQYF
TRBV19,-,-,13,TRBJ1-5,TGTGCCAGTAGTATGACGGAGGGCCAGCCCCAGCATTTT,CASSMTEGQPQHF
TRBV7-3,-,-,14,TRBJ2-1,TGTGCCAGCAGCCCCCGTGGGTCCTACAATGAGCAGTTCTTC,CASSPRGSYNEQFF
TRBV27,-,-,15,TRBJ1-4,TGTGCCAGCAGTTTAGGGGGGGCGGTCGATGAAAAACTGTTTTTT,CASSLGGAVDEKLFF
TRBV14,-,TRBD1,15,TRBJ1-1,TGTGCCAGCAAAGAATACCTGGCAGGGGGCACTGAAGCTTTCTTT,CASKEYLAGGTEAFF
TRBV7-9,-,-,16,TRBJ2-3,TGTGCCAGCAGCCCTCTGAGGGGAAGTAACACAGATACGCAGTATTTT,CASSPLRGSNTDTQYF
TRBV20-1,once,TRBD1,11,TRBJ1-1,TGCAGTGCTGGGGGGACAGGGGTGGCTTTCTTT,CSAGGTGVAFF
TRBV7-2,-,TRBD1,16,TRBJ1-2,TGTGCCAGCAGCTATGAGACAGGGGGCGCGGTAGGGGGCTACACCTTC,CASSYETGGAVGGYTF
TRBV18,-,-,15,TRBJ1-1,TGTGCCAGCTCACCACCGAGGGTTGGGAACACTGAAGCTTTCTTT,CASSPPRVGNTEAFF
TRBV19,-,-,16,TRBJ1-5,TGTGCCAGTATGATCCAACTCGGACACAGCAATCAGCCCCAGCATTTT,CASMIQLGHSNQPQHF
TRBV15,-,TRBD1,13,TRBJ2-5,TGTGCCACCAGCAGGACAGGGCAAGAGACCCAGTACTTC,CATSRTGQETQYF
TRBV5-1,-,TRBD1,14,TRBJ2-2,TGCGCCAGCAGCCGGGACAGGAACACCGGGGAGCTGTTTTTT,CASSRDRNTGELFF